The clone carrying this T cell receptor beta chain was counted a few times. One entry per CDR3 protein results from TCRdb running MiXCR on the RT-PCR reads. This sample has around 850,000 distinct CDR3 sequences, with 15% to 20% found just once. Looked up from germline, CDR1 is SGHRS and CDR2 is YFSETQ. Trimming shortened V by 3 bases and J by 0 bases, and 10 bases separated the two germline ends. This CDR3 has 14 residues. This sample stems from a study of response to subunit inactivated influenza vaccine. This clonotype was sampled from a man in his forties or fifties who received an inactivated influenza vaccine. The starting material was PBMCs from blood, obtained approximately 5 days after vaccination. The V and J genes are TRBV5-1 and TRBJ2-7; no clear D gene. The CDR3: CASSYGSRSYEQYF. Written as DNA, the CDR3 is TGCGCCAGCAGCTACGGTAGCCGCTCCTACGAGCAGTACTTC.